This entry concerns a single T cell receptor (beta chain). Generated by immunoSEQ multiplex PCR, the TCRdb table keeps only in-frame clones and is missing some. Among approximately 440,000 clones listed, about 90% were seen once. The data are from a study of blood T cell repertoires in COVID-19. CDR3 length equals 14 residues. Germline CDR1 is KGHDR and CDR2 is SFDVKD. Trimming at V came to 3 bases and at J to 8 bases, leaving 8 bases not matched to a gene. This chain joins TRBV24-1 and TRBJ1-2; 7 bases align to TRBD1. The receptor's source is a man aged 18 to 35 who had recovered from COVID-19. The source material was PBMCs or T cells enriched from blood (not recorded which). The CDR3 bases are TGTGCCACCAGTGATCATGACAGGGTGGAGGGCTACACCTTC. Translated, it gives CATSDHDRVEGYTF.